This T cell receptor beta chain was observed in a study of blood T cells in healthy people across ages. Study conclusions and caveats: Higher diversity and more naive CD4+ cells were features of long-lived donors, compared to aged donors.

Russia was home to the donors, healthy Caucasian individuals aged roughly 6 to 95. Samples each yielded at least 6 micrograms of total RNA. On this clonotype: Its antigen remains unknown.

V lost 10 bases and J lost 8, with 17 bases in between. The CDR3 has 12 residues. CDR1 is MDHEN, CDR2 SYDVKM, per germline. Primers used in a second PCR of roughly 7 to 12 cycles were a sample-barcoded 5' primer and a J-beta primer mix. A single record per CDR3 protein comes from TCRdb applying MiXCR to the 5' RACE reads. The sample yields about 680,000 distinct CDR3 sequences, 45% to 50% seen once. The TCR comes from a woman aged 60-70 years in good health. The material sequenced was blood. The genes are TRBV28 and TRBJ1-2, with D possibly matching TRBD1 (5 bases). The DNA of the CDR3 is TGTGCCACCCAACGGGGGGTCGGGGGCTACACCTTC. This encodes CATQRGVGGYTF.